Below, 21 T cell receptor beta chains from the same sample are listed, as sequenced in a study of cytomegalovirus exposure and HLA in healthy donors. This PCR relied on a set of 60 Vbeta primers and 13 Jbeta primers. The method was immunoSEQ multiplex PCR; TCRdb's version includes in-frame clones alone and lacks a portion of them. Among 90,000 to 120,000 clones listed, 80% to 90% were seen once. Specimen: PBMCs. The receptors shown here come from a woman under 30 in good health and CMV-seronegative.

The chain couples TRBV9 to TRBJ2-3; 10 bases are shared with TRBD2. Germline CDR1 SGDLS, CDR2 YYNGEE. V was pared by 3 bases and J by 4 bases, with 8 bases of the junction left unmatched. The CDR3 spans 16 residues. The CDR3 DNA is TGTGCCAGCAGCGAATATAGAGCGGGAGGGCCAGATACGCAGTATTTT. It specifies CASSEYRAGGPDTQYF.

This clone was seen once. The gene calls are TRBV4-2 and TRBJ2-3, with 13 bases fitting TRBD2. J lost 4 bases, V lost 4 bases, and 17 bases had no gene match. CDR3 length: 20 residues. The V gene's germline CDR1 is LGHNA and CDR2 YNFKEQ. The CDR3 region is CASSRRLAGGVPPTADTQYF. The DNA for the CDR3 is TGTGCCAGCAGCCGCAGACTAGCGGGAGGCGTTCCCCCAACGGCAGATACGCAGTATTTT.

The V gene is TRBV9, the J gene TRBJ2-1; D is perhaps TRBD2 (6 bases). The germline V gene encodes CDR1 SGDLS and CDR2 YYNGEE. Trimming took 0 bases from V and 5 from J, leaving 12 bases between them. CDR3 size: 15 residues. The CDR3 DNA follows: TGTGCCAGCAGCGTAGGGGCGGGACCTCACAATGAGCAGTTCTTC. It encodes CASSVGAGPHNEQFF. Combining the CDR3 with reference TRBV9 and TRBJ2-1 gives the whole variable domain DSGVTQTPKHLITATGQRVTLRCSPRSGDLSVYWYQQSLDQGLQFLIQYYNGEERAKGNILERFSAQQFPDLHSELNLSSLELGDSALYFCASSVGAGPHNEQFFGPGTRLTVL.

This clone was counted once. The rearrangement joins TRBV11-2 to TRBJ1-6, with 7 nucleotides matching TRBD1. The CDR3 has 16 amino acids. The V gene end was trimmed by 5 bases and the J gene end by 10 bases; junction bases not matched to a gene: 14. Germline-derived CDR1 and CDR2 are SGHAT and FQNNGV. The CDR3 protein is CASSPLLQGTGSPLHF. The CDR3 coding sequence is TGTGCCAGCAGCCCTCTATTACAGGGGACGGGGTCACCCCTCCACTTT.

The chain links TRBV28 to TRBJ2-3, with 8 bases matching TRBD2. Per the germline V gene, CDR1 is MDHEN and CDR2 is SYDVKM. After removal of 2 bases from V and 10 bases from J, the junction contained 8 bases not matched to a gene. The CDR3 consists of 14 residues. Here the CDR3 reads CASSLSADGGAQYF. As DNA, the CDR3 is TGTGCCAGCAGTTTAAGCGCGGACGGGGGGGCGCAGTATTTT.

This chain connects TRBV29-1 to TRBJ1-1, with 7 bases aligning to TRBD1. CDR3 length equals 15 residues. CDR1 is SQVTM, CDR2 ANQGSEA, per germline. The V and J ends lost 7 bases and 0 bases, in that order; junction bases with no gene match: 11. CDR3 in DNA: TGCAGCGGCTGTAGGGACAGAGCTATGAACACTGAAGCTTTCTTT. It codes for CSGCRDRAMNTEAFF.

As regards this clone: At one boundary the junction diverges from the germline segment, which might be a read error. V usage is TRBV7-9 and J usage is TRBJ2-7; D might be TRBD1 (5 bases). The CDR3 runs to 13 residues. CDR1 SEHNR and CDR2 FQNEAQ come from the germline V gene (reference sequence). The CDR3 sequence is CASSPKTVYGQYF. CDR3 DNA sequence: TGTGCCAGCAGCCCGAAGACAGTCTACGGGCAGTACTTC.

The CDR3 nucleotides are TGTGCCAGCAGCAAAGGAACTGAGGACAGGGAGGTGGACAATGAGCAGTTCTTC. Residues: CASSKGTEDREVDNEQFF. The gene calls are TRBV21-1 and TRBJ2-1; TRBD1, the table's D call, lacks a check against the DNA. TRBV21-1 is termed a pseudogene. This CDR3 region has 18 residues.

This clone was picked up one time. The chain carries TRBV18 and TRBJ2-7; 7 bases fit TRBD2. Germline values: CDR1 KGHSH, CDR2 LQKENI. The CDR3 loop spans 15 amino acids. J was trimmed by 3 bases and V by 0 bases; bases with no gene match: 5. The CDR3 protein is CASSPPGGVLYEQYF. The CDR3 bases are TGTGCCAGCTCACCACCGGGGGGGGTTCTCTACGAGCAGTACTTC.

The genes are TRBV5-1 and TRBJ2-3, with 11 bases fitting TRBD2. CDR3 length: 16 residues. The trim removed 1 base at V and 6 bases at J, leaving 7 bases unmatched. Germline assignment: CDR1 SGHRS and CDR2 YFSETQ. CDR3 sequence: CASSLTSGGGGDTQYF. In nucleotides, the CDR3 is TGCGCCAGCAGCTTGACTAGCGGGGGCGGAGGGGATACGCAGTATTTT.

This clone was counted between two and nine times. The rearrangement uses TRBV14 and TRBJ2-5; 9 bases are shared with TRBD2. V gave up 3 bases and J gave up 4 bases; unmatched junction bases: 9. This CDR3 is 16 amino acids long. Germline V gene sequence: CDR1 SGHDN, CDR2 FVKESK. CDR3 sequence reads: CASSHLSGSRRETQYF. The CDR3 nucleotides read TGTGCCAGCAGCCACCTTAGCGGGAGTCGGCGAGAGACCCAGTACTTC.

The chain carries TRBV5-1 and TRBJ1-1; D not certain. V was pared by 4 bases and J by 0 bases, with 10 bases between. Germline CDR1 is SGHRS and CDR2 is YFSETQ. This CDR3 has 14 amino acids. Written as DNA, the CDR3 is TGCGCCAGCAGCCTAACAGATATGAACACTGAAGCTTTCTTT. This translates into CASSLTDMNTEAFF.

The CDR3 DNA reads as TGTGCCAGCAGTTTCAGGGGGCGCGGAGACTATGGCTACACCTTC. Translated: CASSFRGRGDYGYTF. This chain links TRBV27 with TRBJ1-2, with TRBD1 matching 8 bases. There are 15 residues in the CDR3. Germline CDR1 is MNHEY and CDR2 is SMNVEV (reference sequence). The ends lost 3 bases at V and 3 bases at J; junction bases unmatched: 6.

V and J are TRBV7-9 and TRBJ2-3; 10 nucleotides match TRBD2. Looked up from germline, CDR1 is SEHNR and CDR2 is FQNEAQ (reference sequence). The CDR3 consists of 15 residues. V shed 2 bases and J 3 bases; nucleotides not matched to a gene: 2. The CDR3 region has the DNA TGTGCCAGCAGCTTAAAGCGGGAGGGGACAGATACGCAGTATTTT. This translates into CASSLKREGTDTQYF.

This clone has more than one count but fewer than ten. The rearrangement links TRBV7-9 to TRBJ2-7; D unresolved. The CDR3 length is 13 residues. Between the trimmed V and J ends, which lost 2 bases and 7 bases, there was a span of 12 bases. Per the germline V gene, CDR1 is SEHNR and CDR2 is FQNEAQ (reference sequence). CDR3 residues: CASSLIASREQYF. The CDR3 DNA reads as TGTGCCAGCAGCTTAATAGCTTCGCGGGAGCAGTACTTC.

This chain connects TRBV19 to TRBJ1-2; 10 nucleotides match TRBD1. V lost 5 bases, J lost 5 bases, and 14 bases stayed unmatched. Germline CDR1 LNHDA, CDR2 SQIVND (reference sequence). The CDR3 extends over 17 amino acids. The CDR3 region has the DNA TGTGCCAGTAGTGTCTCCCTAGGGACAGGGGCCGGATATGGCTACACCTTC. This translates into CASSVSLGTGAGYGYTF.

The chain is built from TRBV11-2 and TRBJ2-5; 7 nucleotides align to TRBD1. The CDR3 covers 15 residues. Germline CDR1 and CDR2: SGHAT and FQNNGV. Trimming removed 4 bases from V and 7 bases from J; junction bases left unmatched: 12. The CDR3 bases are TGTGCCAGCAGCTATCCCGGGACAGATAAGGGGACCCAGTACTTC. Its translation: CASSYPGTDKGTQYF.

V and J are TRBV4-1 and TRBJ2-7; the match to TRBD2 covers 7 bases. This CDR3 comprises 13 residues. J lost 3 bases, V lost 4 bases, and 3 bases had no gene match. Germline V gene lookup returns CDR1 MGHRA and CDR2 YSYEKL. CDR3 in amino acids: CASSRGLVYEQYF. The CDR3 nucleotides are TGCGCCAGCAGCCGCGGACTAGTCTACGAGCAGTACTTC.

The chain joins TRBV7-8 to TRBJ1-2; 8 nucleotides match TRBD1. CDR1 SGHVS and CDR2 FQNEAQ come from the germline V gene. V shed 2 bases, J shed 5 bases, and the junction held 10 bases outside the gene matches. This CDR3 spans 16 amino acids. CDR3 residues: CASSLIGQGVTYGYTF. The CDR3 coding sequence is TGTGCCAGCAGCTTAATAGGACAGGGAGTAACTTATGGCTACACCTTC. The full variable domain, in which reference TRBV7-8 and TRBJ1-2 provide the parts outside the CDR3, is GAGVSQSPRYKVAKRGQDVALRCDPISGHVSLFWYQQALGQGPEFLTYFQNEAQLDKSGLPSDRFFAERPEGSVSTLKIQRTQQEDSAVYLCASSLIGQGVTYGYTFGSGTRLTVV.

V is TRBV7-9 and J is TRBJ2-7; 10 positions agree with TRBD1. J gave up 5 bases and V 5 bases, and 3 bases lay outside the gene matches. Germline assignment: CDR1 SEHNR and CDR2 FQNEAQ (reference sequence). This CDR3 contains 13 residues. The CDR3 reads CASSPGQGNEQYF. The CDR3 bases are TGTGCCAGCAGCCCGGGACAGGGGAACGAGCAGTACTTC.

This clone was detected once. V usage is TRBV9 and J usage is TRBJ1-3, with D perhaps TRBD1 (6 bases). CDR3 length: 15 residues. The germline CDR1 and CDR2 sequences are SGDLS and YYNGEE. V shed 4 bases and J shed 0 bases, with 11 bases lying between them. Here the CDR3 reads CASSRDTHSGNTIYF. The CDR3 DNA follows: TGTGCCAGCAGCAGGGACACCCACTCTGGAAACACCATATATTTT.